This T cell receptor beta chain was recorded in a study of cytomegalovirus exposure and HLA in healthy donors. Study results and limitations: Later work found that TCR association rates differed between HLA loci; DRB1 had the most and HLA-C the fewest. The investigators catalogued 150 or so TCR beta chains as cytomegalovirus-associated.

PCR used 60 Vbeta primers and 13 Jbeta primers. Profiling relied on immunoSEQ multiplex PCR, and the TCRdb table lists in-frame clones only, not all of them. Of about 90,000 clones in the sample, around 78% were seen once. Germline V gene sequence: CDR1 LNHDA, CDR2 SQIVND (reference sequence). The V gene lost 5 bases and the J gene lost 6 bases, with 16 bases spanning the gap. The CDR3 is made up of 15 amino acids. Concerning this clone itself: What it binds is unknown.

The chain has TRBV19 and TRBJ2-2; D not resolved. The receptor was isolated from a woman aged 35 to 49 in good health and CMV-seropositive. The sequenced sample consisted of PBMCs. As DNA, the CDR3 is TGTGCCAGTAGTCCCCTAGGTGTGGCTGCCGGGGAGCTGTTTTTT. It is translated as CASSPLGVAAGELFF.